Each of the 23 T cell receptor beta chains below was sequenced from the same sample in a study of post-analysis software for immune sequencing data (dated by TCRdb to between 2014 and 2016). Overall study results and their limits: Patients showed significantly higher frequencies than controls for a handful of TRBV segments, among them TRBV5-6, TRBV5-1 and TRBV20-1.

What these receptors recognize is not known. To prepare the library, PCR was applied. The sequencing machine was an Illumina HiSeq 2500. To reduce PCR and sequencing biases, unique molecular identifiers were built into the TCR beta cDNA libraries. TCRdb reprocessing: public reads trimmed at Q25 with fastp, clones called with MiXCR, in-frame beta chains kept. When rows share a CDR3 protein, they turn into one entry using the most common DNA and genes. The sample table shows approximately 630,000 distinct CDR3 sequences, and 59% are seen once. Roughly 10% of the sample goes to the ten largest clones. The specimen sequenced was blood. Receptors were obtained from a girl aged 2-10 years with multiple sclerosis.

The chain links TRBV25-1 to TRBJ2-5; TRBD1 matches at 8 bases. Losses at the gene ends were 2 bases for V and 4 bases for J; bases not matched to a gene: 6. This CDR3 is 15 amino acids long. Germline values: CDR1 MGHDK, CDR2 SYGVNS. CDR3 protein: CASSEDRQGAETQYF. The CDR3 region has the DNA TGTGCCAGCAGTGAAGACCGCCAGGGGGCAGAGACCCAGTACTTC.

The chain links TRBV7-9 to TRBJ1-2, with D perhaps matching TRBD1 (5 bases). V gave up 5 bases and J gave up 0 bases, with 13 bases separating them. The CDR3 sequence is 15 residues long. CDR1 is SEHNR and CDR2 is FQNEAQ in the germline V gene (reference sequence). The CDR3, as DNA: TGTGCCAGCAGCCGGATGACAGCAGCTAACTATGGCTACACCTTC. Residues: CASSRMTAANYGYTF.

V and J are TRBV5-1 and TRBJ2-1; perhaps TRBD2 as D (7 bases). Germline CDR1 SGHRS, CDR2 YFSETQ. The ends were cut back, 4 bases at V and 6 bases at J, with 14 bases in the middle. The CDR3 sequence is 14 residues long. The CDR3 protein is CASSAGGASNEQFF. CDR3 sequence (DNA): TGCGCCAGCAGCGCTGGGGGGGCATCCAATGAGCAGTTCTTC.

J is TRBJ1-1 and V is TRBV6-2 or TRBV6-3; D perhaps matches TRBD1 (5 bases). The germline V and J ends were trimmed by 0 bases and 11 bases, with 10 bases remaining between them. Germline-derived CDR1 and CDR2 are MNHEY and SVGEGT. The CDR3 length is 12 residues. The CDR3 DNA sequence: TGTGCCAGCAGTTACTCTCCCGGGGCGGCTTTCTTT. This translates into CASSYSPGAAFF.

The CDR3 DNA follows: TGTGCCACCAGCAGAGATCTGGGTGGACAGGGGGCGAATGGCTACACCTTC. The encoded protein is CATSRDLGGQGANGYTF. This sequence joins TRBV15 and TRBJ1-2, with TRBD1 matching over 11 bases. V shed 0 bases, J shed 6 bases, and the junction held 9 bases outside the gene matches. The CDR3 loop spans 17 amino acids. Germline V gene lookup returns CDR1 LNHNV and CDR2 YYDKDF (reference sequence).

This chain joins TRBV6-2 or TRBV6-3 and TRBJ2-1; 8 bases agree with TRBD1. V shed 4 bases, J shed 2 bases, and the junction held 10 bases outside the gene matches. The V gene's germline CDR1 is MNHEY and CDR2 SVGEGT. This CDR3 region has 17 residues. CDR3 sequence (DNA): TGTGCCAGCAGTTTCAGGGGGCCGGGACAGACCTACAATGAGCAGTTCTTC. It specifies CASSFRGPGQTYNEQFF.

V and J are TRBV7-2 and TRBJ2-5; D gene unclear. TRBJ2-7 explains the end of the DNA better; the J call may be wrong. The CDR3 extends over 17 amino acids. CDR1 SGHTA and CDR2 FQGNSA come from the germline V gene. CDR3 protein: CASSPSIALLRVREQYF. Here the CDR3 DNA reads TGTGCCAGCAGCCCGAGCATAGCACTCCTAAGGGTCCGCGAGCAGTACTTC.

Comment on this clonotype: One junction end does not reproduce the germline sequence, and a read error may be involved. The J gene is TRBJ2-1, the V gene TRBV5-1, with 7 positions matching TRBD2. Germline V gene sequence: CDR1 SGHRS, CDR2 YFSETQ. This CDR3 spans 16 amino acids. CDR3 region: CASSSPSGVAYDEQFF. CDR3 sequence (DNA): TGCGCCAGCAGCTCACCTAGCGGAGTGGCCTACGATGAGCAGTTCTTC. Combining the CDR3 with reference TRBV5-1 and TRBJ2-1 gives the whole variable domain KAGVTQTPRYLIKTRGQQVTLSCSPISGHRSVSWYQQTPGQGLQFLFEYFSETQRNKGNFPGRFSGRQFSNSRSEMNVSTLELGDSALYLCASSSPSGVAYDEQFFGPGTRLTVL.

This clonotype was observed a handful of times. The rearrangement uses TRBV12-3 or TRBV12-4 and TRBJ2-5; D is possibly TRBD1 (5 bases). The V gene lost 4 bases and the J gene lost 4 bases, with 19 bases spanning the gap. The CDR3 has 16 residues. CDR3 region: CASSSVYPGHRETQYF. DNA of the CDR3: TGTGCCAGCAGTTCAGTGTACCCCGGACATCGAGAGACCCAGTACTTC.

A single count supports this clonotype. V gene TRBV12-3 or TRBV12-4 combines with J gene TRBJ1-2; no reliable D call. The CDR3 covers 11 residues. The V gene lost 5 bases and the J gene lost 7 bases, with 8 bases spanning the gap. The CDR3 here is CASSLGSGYTF. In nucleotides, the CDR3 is TGTGCCAGCAGTCTTGGAAGTGGCTACACCTTC.

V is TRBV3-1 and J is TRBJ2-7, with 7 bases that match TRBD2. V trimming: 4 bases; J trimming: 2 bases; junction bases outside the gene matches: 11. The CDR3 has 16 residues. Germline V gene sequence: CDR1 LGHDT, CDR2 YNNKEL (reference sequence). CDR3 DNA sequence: TGTGCCAGCAGCCTAGCTACGGGAGGTAGACCCTACGAGCAGTACTTC. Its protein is CASSLATGGRPYEQYF.

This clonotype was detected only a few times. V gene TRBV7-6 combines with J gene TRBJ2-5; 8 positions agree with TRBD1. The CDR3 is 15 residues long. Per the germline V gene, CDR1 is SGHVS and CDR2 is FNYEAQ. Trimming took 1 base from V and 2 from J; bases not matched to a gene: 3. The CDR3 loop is CASSLGGQVQETQYF. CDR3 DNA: TGTGCCAGCAGCTTAGGGGGACAGGTACAAGAGACCCAGTACTTC.

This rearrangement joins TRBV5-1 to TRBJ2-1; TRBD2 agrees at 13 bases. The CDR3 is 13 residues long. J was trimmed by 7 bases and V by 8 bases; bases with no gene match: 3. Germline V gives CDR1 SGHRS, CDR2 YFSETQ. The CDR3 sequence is CASRTSGRNEQFF. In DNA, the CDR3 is TGCGCCAGTAGGACTAGCGGGAGAAATGAGCAGTTCTTC.

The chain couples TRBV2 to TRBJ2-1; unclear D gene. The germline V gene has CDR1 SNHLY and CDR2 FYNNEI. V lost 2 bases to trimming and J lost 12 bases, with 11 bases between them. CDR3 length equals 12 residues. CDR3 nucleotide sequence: TGTGCCAGCAGTGAAAACCCCGTGGGGCAGTTCTTC. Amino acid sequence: CASSENPVGQFF.

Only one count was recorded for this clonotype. The CDR3 reads CSASLDATYNEQYF. CDR3 nucleotide sequence: TGCAGTGCTAGTCTGGACGCCACCTACAATGAGCAGTACTTC. The chain carries TRBV20-1 and TRBJ2-1; unclear D gene. The DNA end lines up better with TRBJ2-7; the J call may be wrong. Germline lookup yields CDR1 DFQATT and CDR2 SNEGSKA (reference sequence). This CDR3 contains 14 residues.

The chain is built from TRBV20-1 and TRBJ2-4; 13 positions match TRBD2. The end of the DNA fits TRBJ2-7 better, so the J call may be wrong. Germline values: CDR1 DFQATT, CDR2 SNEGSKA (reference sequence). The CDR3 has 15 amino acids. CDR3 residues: CSAPKTSGRADEQYF. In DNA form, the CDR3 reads TGCAGTGCTCCCAAAACTAGCGGGAGGGCGGACGAGCAGTACTTC.

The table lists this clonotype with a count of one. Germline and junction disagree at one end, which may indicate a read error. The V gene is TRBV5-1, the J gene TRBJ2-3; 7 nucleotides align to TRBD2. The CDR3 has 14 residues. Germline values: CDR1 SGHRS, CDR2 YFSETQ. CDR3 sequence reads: CVSSDREVTDTQYF. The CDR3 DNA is TGCGTCAGCAGCGACCGGGAGGTTACAGATACGCAGTATTTT.

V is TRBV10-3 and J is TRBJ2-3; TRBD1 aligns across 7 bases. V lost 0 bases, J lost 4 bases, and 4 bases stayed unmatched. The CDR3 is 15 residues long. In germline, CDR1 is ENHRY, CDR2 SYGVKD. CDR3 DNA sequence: TGTGCCATCAGTGAGTCAGGGGGCCATCCAGATACGCAGTATTTT. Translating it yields CAISESGGHPDTQYF.

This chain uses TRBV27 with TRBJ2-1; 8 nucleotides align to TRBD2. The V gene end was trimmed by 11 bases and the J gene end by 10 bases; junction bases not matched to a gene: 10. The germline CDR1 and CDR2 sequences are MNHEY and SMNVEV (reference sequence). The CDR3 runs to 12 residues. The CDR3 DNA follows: TGTGCCGGCGACGGGAGGGTAAGGGAGCAGTTCTTC. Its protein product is CAGDGRVREQFF.

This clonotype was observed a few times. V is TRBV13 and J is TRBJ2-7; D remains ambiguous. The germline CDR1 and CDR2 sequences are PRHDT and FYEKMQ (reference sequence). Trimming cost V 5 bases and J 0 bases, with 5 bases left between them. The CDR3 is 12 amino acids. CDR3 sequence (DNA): TGTGCCAGCAGCGTAACCTCCTACGAGCAGTACTTC. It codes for CASSVTSYEQYF.

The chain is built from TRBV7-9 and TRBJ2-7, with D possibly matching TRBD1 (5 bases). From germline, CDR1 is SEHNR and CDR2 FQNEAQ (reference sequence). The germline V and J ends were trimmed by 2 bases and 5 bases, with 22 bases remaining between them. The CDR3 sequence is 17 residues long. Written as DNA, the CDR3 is TGTGCCAGCAGCTTATCCTCAACCTCGACAGCCTATGACGAGCAGTACTTC. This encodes CASSLSSTSTAYDEQYF. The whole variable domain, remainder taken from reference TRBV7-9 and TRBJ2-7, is DTGVSQNPRHKITKRGQNVTFRCDPISEHNRLYWYRQTLGQGPEFLTYFQNEAQLEKSRLLSDRFSAERPKGSFSTLEIQRTEQGDSAMYLCASSLSSTSTAYDEQYFGPGTRLTVT.

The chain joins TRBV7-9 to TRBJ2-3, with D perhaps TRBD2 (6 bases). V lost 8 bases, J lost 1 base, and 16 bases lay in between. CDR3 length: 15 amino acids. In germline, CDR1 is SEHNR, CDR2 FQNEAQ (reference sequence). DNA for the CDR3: TGTGCCAGCTCCGCCGGGACTCCTCGCACAGATACGCAGTATTTT. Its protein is CASSAGTPRTDTQYF.

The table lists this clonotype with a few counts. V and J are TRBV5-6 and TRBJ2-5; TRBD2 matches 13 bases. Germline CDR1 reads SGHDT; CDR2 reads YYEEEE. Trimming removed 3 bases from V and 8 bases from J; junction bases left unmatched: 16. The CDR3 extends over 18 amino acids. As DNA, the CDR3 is TGTGCCAGCAGCTCAGGACTAGCGGGGGCCGAATTCGTTGAAACCCAGTACTTC. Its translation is CASSSGLAGAEFVETQYF.